These 27 T cell receptor beta chains were sequenced from one sample in a study of cytomegalovirus exposure and HLA in healthy donors. PCR was performed using 60 Vbeta and 13 Jbeta primers. TCRdb keeps only in-frame clones here, not all; method: immunoSEQ multiplex PCR. The sample lists fewer than 300,000 clones, about four fifths occurring once. Sequencing used PBMCs. Receptors originate from a girl between 2 and 10 years old in good health and CMV-seronegative.

The rearrangement joins TRBV28 to TRBJ2-1, with 8 bases fitting TRBD2. This CDR3 is 19 amino acids long. Germline V gene data show CDR1 as MDHEN and CDR2 as SYDVKM. J was trimmed by 5 bases and V by 2 bases; bases with no gene match: 17. In DNA form, the CDR3 reads TGTGCCAGCAGTTTAACCCGCCCCCTAAGCGGGAGCTACCACAATGAGCAGTTCTTC. As protein: CASSLTRPLSGSYHNEQFF.

The V gene is TRBV29-1, the J gene TRBJ1-5; maybe TRBD1 (6 bases). The CDR3 loop spans 14 amino acids. The V gene's germline CDR1 is SQVTM and CDR2 ANQGSEA. Trimming removed 4 bases from V and 3 bases from J, with 13 bases in between. The CDR3 region has the DNA TGCAGCGTTGTCTTCGGACAGTCCAATCAGCCCCAGCATTTT. Translation: CSVVFGQSNQPQHF.

The rearrangement links TRBV6-5 to TRBJ2-7; 8 nucleotides agree with TRBD1. Germline V gene lookup returns CDR1 MNHEY and CDR2 SVGAGI. V dropped 6 bases and J dropped 0; count of bases not matched to a gene: 7. The CDR3 runs to 15 residues. The CDR3 DNA reads TGTGCCAGCAGCAGAGGGACAGGAAGCTCCTACGAGCAGTACTTC. Its translation is CASSRGTGSSYEQYF.

This chain joins TRBV7-2 and TRBJ2-7; 12 positions agree with TRBD2. The V gene end was trimmed by 5 bases and the J gene end by 3 bases; junction bases not matched to a gene: 8. The CDR3 is made up of 16 amino acids. The germline V gene encodes CDR1 SGHTA and CDR2 FQGNSA. DNA of the CDR3: TGTGCCAGCAGCCCGCCCAGACTAGCGGGAGTCTACGAGCAGTACTTC. Protein product: CASSPPRLAGVYEQYF. Drawing the rest from reference TRBV7-2 and TRBJ2-7, the complete variable domain is GAGVSQSPSNKVTEKGKDVELRCDPISGHTALYWYRQSLGQGLEFLIYFQGNSAPDKSGLPSDRFSAERTGGSVSTLTIQRTQQEDSAVYLCASSPPRLAGVYEQYFGPGTRLTVT.

This clone occurred once. The chain links TRBV19 to TRBJ1-1, with 11 positions matching TRBD1. Germline V lookup: CDR1 LNHDA, CDR2 SQIVND (reference sequence). Unmatched junction bases numbered 7, after V lost 6 bases and J lost 1 base. This CDR3 comprises 16 residues. CDR3 in DNA: TGTGCCAGTAGGTCGGGACAGGGGGTTACGAACACTGAAGCTTTCTTT. It translates to CASRSGQGVTNTEAFF.

The rearrangement uses TRBV5-8 and TRBJ1-2; perhaps TRBD1 as D (5 bases). This CDR3 spans 14 amino acids. Germline CDR1 is SGHTS and CDR2 is YDEGEE. Trimming removed 1 base at V and 2 bases at J, with 9 bases between. The CDR3 region is CASSLRQSNYGYTF. CDR3 nucleotide sequence: TGTGCCAGCAGCTTGAGACAGTCAAACTATGGCTACACCTTC.

The rearrangement joins TRBV5-1 to TRBJ2-5, with 8 bases that match TRBD2. The J segment lost 5 bases and the V segment lost 0 bases, leaving 12 bases of the junction unmatched. The CDR3 contains 17 residues. Germline-derived CDR1 and CDR2 are SGHRS and YFSETQ. The CDR3: CASSLAVDSGVHETQYF. The CDR3 DNA is TGCGCCAGCAGCTTGGCCGTGGATAGCGGGGTTCATGAGACCCAGTACTTC.

This clone occurred a few times. The chain uses TRBV18 and TRBJ1-3, with no clear D. V was shortened by 2 bases and J by 4 bases, with 15 bases between the two germline ends. Germline values: CDR1 KGHSH, CDR2 LQKENI. The CDR3 runs 16 residues. The DNA for the CDR3 is TGTGCCAGCTCACCAGCGATCCCCCCGAGGGGAAACACCATATATTTT. It is translated as CASSPAIPPRGNTIYF.

The chain has TRBV28 and TRBJ1-5, with TRBD1 matching 8 bases. The CDR3 is 19 amino acids. The germline V gene encodes CDR1 MDHEN and CDR2 SYDVKM. The ends lost 6 bases at V and 2 bases at J; junction bases unmatched: 18. The DNA of the CDR3 is TGTGCCAGCAGGGATCCTGGACAGGGAATCTGGTTAGGCAATCAGCCCCAGCATTTT. As protein: CASRDPGQGIWLGNQPQHF.

Details on this clone: Different DNA sequences within this sample yield the same CDR3. The chain uses TRBV27 and TRBJ1-5; no clear D gene. In germline, CDR1 is MNHEY, CDR2 SMNVEV (reference sequence). Trimming pared 4 bases from V and 2 bases from J, leaving 3 bases between. The CDR3 has 12 amino acids. The CDR3 coding sequence is TGTGCCAGCAGTTCTCGCAATCAGCCCCAGCATTTT. It encodes CASSSRNQPQHF.

This chain joins TRBV18 and TRBJ1-4; no clear D gene. The CDR3 is made up of 14 amino acids. V was pared by 2 bases and J by 1 base, with 5 bases between. From germline, CDR1 is KGHSH and CDR2 LQKENI. This CDR3 is CASSPVRTNEKLFF. The CDR3 DNA reads TGTGCCAGCTCACCAGTGCGAACTAATGAAAAACTGTTTTTT.

Notes on this clone: Other DNA sequences in the sample encode the same CDR3. This chain uses TRBV2 with TRBJ2-7; no firm D call. The V and J ends lost 4 bases and 1 base respectively, with 5 bases between them. Germline V CDR1 and CDR2: SNHLY, FYNNEI. The CDR3 loop spans 12 amino acids. CDR3 coding DNA: TGTGCCAGCAGTGCCCTGTCCTACGAGCAGTACTTC. The encoded protein is CASSALSYEQYF.

This clone was detected only a few times. The genes are TRBV10-1 and TRBJ2-5, with TRBD1 identical over 9 bases. The CDR3 totals 14 residues. V was pared by 2 bases and J by 6 bases, with 4 bases of the junction left unmatched. Germline V lookup: CDR1 WNHNN, CDR2 SYGVQD (reference sequence). CDR3 nucleotides: TGCGCCAGCAGTGAGCAGACAGGGGGTCAGACCCAGTACTTC. Amino acids: CASSEQTGGQTQYF.

This clone showed up just once. The chain recombines TRBV30 with TRBJ1-2; D remains ambiguous. Germline CDR1 and CDR2: GTSNPN and SVGIG (reference sequence). V was pared by 1 base and J by 5 bases, with 17 bases between. The CDR3 is made up of 15 amino acids. The CDR3 region is CAWSGRVPAGYGYTF. In DNA form, the CDR3 reads TGTGCCTGGAGTGGAAGAGTCCCCGCCGGGTATGGCTACACCTTC.

Note on this clone: At one end, the junction sequence differs from germline, possibly due to a read error. The chain combines TRBV28 with TRBJ2-7; 11 nucleotides match TRBD1. The CDR3 covers 11 residues. Looked up from germline, CDR1 is MDHEN and CDR2 is SYDVKM. CDR3 amino acids: CASSRDRGKHF. CDR3 sequence (DNA): TGTGCCAGCAGTCGGGACAGGGGGAAGCACTTC.

This chain uses TRBV5-4 with TRBJ2-5, with D possibly TRBD1 on 5 matching bases. Trimming took off 4 bases at V and 5 bases at J, with 12 bases between the two ends. This CDR3 comprises 13 residues. Germline V gene data show CDR1 as SGHNT and CDR2 as YYREEE (reference sequence). CDR3 bases: TGTGCCAGCAGCCGTAGGGGTCGGGAGACCCAGTACTTC. Its translation is CASSRRGRETQYF.

The gene calls are TRBV29-1 and TRBJ1-4; possibly TRBD1 for D (6 bases). CDR3 length: 12 residues. Germline CDR1 is SQVTM and CDR2 is ANQGSEA. The ends were cut back, 7 bases at V and 10 bases at J, with 16 bases in the middle. DNA of the CDR3: TGCAGCGCCCTTCAAGGGGGGGGAAAACTGTTTTTT. The encoded protein is CSALQGGGKLFF.

Turning to this clone: Other DNA sequences in this specimen translate into the identical CDR3. The rearrangement joins TRBV6-4 to TRBJ1-3; 9 bases align to TRBD1. This CDR3 is built from 13 residues. After removal of 8 bases from V and 3 bases from J, the junction contained 2 bases not matched to a gene. Germline loops: CDR1 MRHNA, CDR2 SNTAGT. CDR3 nucleotide sequence: TGTGCCAGCGGGGACAGGGTTGGAAACACCATATATTTT. It yields the protein CASGDRVGNTIYF.

V and J are TRBV28 and TRBJ2-1; D call uncertain. The CDR3 totals 13 residues. The ends were cut back, 5 bases at V and 5 bases at J, with 10 bases in the middle. CDR1 is MDHEN and CDR2 is SYDVKM in the germline V gene. The CDR3 DNA reads TGTGCCAGCAGTGTAACAATAAACAATGAGCAGTTCTTC. It translates to CASSVTINNEQFF.

The CDR3 reads CASRSWGTAPNNEQFF. CDR3 nucleotide sequence: TGTGCCAGCAGGTCCTGGGGCACCGCACCAAACAATGAGCAGTTCTTC. The gene calls are TRBV28 and TRBJ2-1; TRBD1 is a possible D gene (5 bases). The CDR3 totals 16 residues. Per germline, CDR1 MDHEN and CDR2 SYDVKM. V gave up 6 bases and J gave up 5 bases, with 20 bases separating them. Using reference TRBV28 and TRBJ2-1 for the parts outside the CDR3, the full variable domain is DVKVTQSSRYLVKRTGEKVFLECVQDMDHENMFWYRQDPGLGLRLIYFSYDVKMKEKGDIPEGYSVSREKKERFSLILESASTNQTSMYLCASRSWGTAPNNEQFFGPGTRLTVL.

Worth noting for this clone: The junction departs from the called germline gene at one end, perhaps through a read error. The CDR3 loop reads CSSSRRGYPYEQYF. For the CDR3, the DNA is TGTTCCAGCAGCCGCCGAGGGTATCCGTACGAGCAGTACTTC. The J gene is TRBJ2-7, the V gene TRBV7-9; weak D call: TRBD2 (5 bases). This CDR3 contains 14 residues. Germline assignment: CDR1 SEHNR and CDR2 FQNEAQ (reference sequence).

The count of this clone is one. The chain recombines TRBV5-1 with TRBJ2-1, with a tentative D call TRBD2 (6 bases). V was shortened by 0 bases and J by 7 bases, with 14 bases between the two germline ends. Germline CDR1 reads SGHRS; CDR2 reads YFSETQ. The CDR3 has 15 residues. The CDR3: CASSLVPGVSNEQFF. CDR3 DNA: TGCGCCAGCAGCTTGGTTCCGGGAGTGTCTAATGAGCAGTTCTTC.

With regard to this clone: Germline is not matched at one junction end, which may reflect a read error. In the same sample, other DNA sequences code for this CDR3. The V and J genes are TRBV7-9 and TRBJ1-1, with D possibly TRBD1 on 6 matching bases. CDR1 and CDR2 from the germline V gene are SEHNR and FQNEAQ (reference sequence). There are 14 residues in the CDR3. The CDR3 loop is CASSSTTDRLEAFF. The CDR3 region has the DNA TGTGCCAGCAGCTCTACTACGGACAGACTTGAAGCCTTCTTT.

Comment on this clone: Other nucleotide sequences from this sample produce the same CDR3. The chain couples TRBV5-4 to TRBJ2-7, with 9 nucleotides matching TRBD1. Per germline, CDR1 SGHNT and CDR2 YYREEE (reference sequence). This CDR3 is 14 amino acids long. J gave up 1 base and V 4 bases, and 3 bases lay outside the gene matches. CDR3 sequence reads: CASSPGQGSYEQYF. CDR3 bases: TGTGCCAGCAGCCCCGGACAGGGGTCCTACGAGCAGTACTTC.

V and J are TRBV19 and TRBJ2-1; 7 bases are a match to TRBD1. J lost 8 bases, V lost 3 bases, and 16 bases had no gene match. This CDR3 is 17 amino acids long. Germline CDR1 reads LNHDA; CDR2 reads SQIVND (reference sequence). The CDR3 reads CASSIGAGGRMIDEQFF. CDR3 coding DNA: TGTGCCAGTAGTATTGGGGCAGGGGGTAGGATGATCGATGAGCAGTTCTTC.

This rearrangement joins TRBV10-3 to TRBJ2-1, with 8 positions matching TRBD2. The CDR3 spans 12 residues. From germline, CDR1 is ENHRY and CDR2 SYGVKD. After removal of 7 bases from V and 8 bases from J, the junction contained 4 bases not matched to a gene. CDR3 sequence: CAITGAGDEQFF. Written as DNA, the CDR3 is TGTGCCATCACCGGAGCGGGGGATGAGCAGTTCTTC.

This clone was picked up a small number of times. V usage is TRBV27 and J usage is TRBJ2-7; D possibly corresponds to TRBD2 (5 bases). This CDR3 contains 16 residues. Germline assignment: CDR1 MNHEY and CDR2 SMNVEV (reference sequence). Trimming pared 5 bases from V and 6 bases from J, leaving 23 bases between. CDR3 sequence: CASSPNRAPLRGEQYF. The CDR3 nucleotides are TGTGCCAGCAGTCCCAACCGGGCCCCCCTCCGGGGCGAGCAGTACTTC.